Shown below are 31 T cell receptor beta chains from a single sample sequenced in a study of technical replicates of blood from a few donors. Only in-frame clones appear in the TCRdb table, and some are missing; sequencing was by immunoSEQ multiplex PCR. The data show about 66,000 clones, approximately 88% seen once. The sequenced sample consisted of PBMCs. The receptors were sampled from a human donor in good health. Some clones in this sample may be carry-over from other donors' samples.

This clone was observed once. This chain joins TRBV6-1 and TRBJ1-5, with TRBD1 matching over 7 bases. The CDR3 is made up of 15 amino acids. J was trimmed by 3 bases and V by 4 bases; bases with no gene match: 6. The germline V gene has CDR1 MNHNS and CDR2 SASEGT. Here the CDR3 DNA reads TGTGCCAGCAGTGGGGACAGCGGAAACAATCAGCCCCAGCATTTT. This codes for CASSGDSGNNQPQHF.

The rearrangement joins TRBV19 to TRBJ1-5; TRBD1 agrees at 7 bases. CDR1 and CDR2 from the germline V gene are LNHDA and SQIVND (reference sequence). J gave up 3 bases and V 7 bases, and 9 bases lay outside the gene matches. This CDR3 comprises 15 residues. The CDR3 DNA follows: TGTGCCAGTACCACGGGACAGAGAAACAATCAGCCCCAGCATTTT. Protein product: CASTTGQRNNQPQHF.

The chain uses TRBV19 and TRBJ1-1; D not resolved. Germline loops: CDR1 LNHDA, CDR2 SQIVND (reference sequence). CDR3 size: 13 residues. The V and J ends lost 7 bases and 5 bases respectively, with 14 bases between them. The CDR3 is CASTNGRMTEAFF. The CDR3 DNA reads TGTGCCAGTACCAACGGTCGTATGACTGAAGCTTTCTTT. Drawing the rest from reference TRBV19 and TRBJ1-1, the complete variable domain is DGGITQSPKYLFRKEGQNVTLSCEQNLNHDAMYWYRQDPGQGLRLIYYSQIVNDFQKGDIAEGYSVSREKKESFPLTVTSAQKNPTAFYLCASTNGRMTEAFFGQGTRLTVV.

The rearrangement links TRBV4-3 to TRBJ2-2; D ambiguous. Between the trimmed V and J ends, which lost 1 base and 0 bases, there was a span of 9 bases. CDR3 length equals 16 residues. Germline V gene lookup returns CDR1 LGHNA and CDR2 YSLEER. The DNA of the CDR3 is TGCGCCAGCAGCCAAGTGCGGTACTCGAACACCGGGGAGCTGTTTTTT. Translated, it gives CASSQVRYSNTGELFF.

The rearrangement joins TRBV11-2 to TRBJ1-2; 8 positions match TRBD1. This CDR3 has 16 amino acids. Germline CDR1 SGHAT, CDR2 FQNNGV. V dropped 5 bases and J dropped 7; count of bases not matched to a gene: 15. The CDR3 DNA sequence: TGTGCCAGCAGCCGAAACTCCGGGACAGGAGAGGGTGGCTACACCTTC. It is translated as CASSRNSGTGEGGYTF.

The gene calls are TRBV28 and TRBJ2-7, with unresolved D. Trimming took off 6 bases at V and 6 bases at J, with 15 bases between the two ends. CDR1 and CDR2 from the germline V gene are MDHEN and SYDVKM. This CDR3 region has 13 residues. Here the CDR3 reads CASRSEPGTEQYF. CDR3 sequence (DNA): TGTGCCAGCAGGTCCGAGCCAGGTACCGAGCAGTACTTC.

The chain carries TRBV19 and TRBJ2-4; D is possibly TRBD2 (6 bases). The CDR3 is 16 amino acids. Germline values: CDR1 LNHDA, CDR2 SQIVND (reference sequence). V gave up 7 bases and J gave up 0 bases, with 16 bases separating them. CDR3 amino acids: CASMTTGGIAKNIQYF. CDR3 coding DNA: TGTGCCAGTATGACGACTGGGGGGATAGCCAAAAACATTCAGTACTTC.

V is TRBV7-9 and J is TRBJ2-3; the match to TRBD2 covers 13 bases. Germline CDR1 SEHNR, CDR2 FQNEAQ (reference sequence). CDR3 length equals 16 residues. Trimming removed 3 bases from V and 4 bases from J; junction bases left unmatched: 4. The CDR3 here is CASSFTSGGVADTQYF. The CDR3 region has the DNA TGTGCCAGCAGCTTTACTAGCGGGGGGGTAGCAGATACGCAGTATTTT.

The rearrangement links TRBV7-2 to TRBJ2-1, with 8 bases fitting TRBD2. Trimming cost V 1 base and J 8 bases; bases outside gene matches: 13. The CDR3 has 17 residues. CDR1 and CDR2 from the germline V gene are SGHTA and FQGNSA. The CDR3 DNA sequence: TGTGCCAGCAGCTTAGATATAGCGGGATCGGGTTCCCATGAGCAGTTCTTC. Protein sequence: CASSLDIAGSGSHEQFF. Full variable domain (remainder filled in from reference TRBV7-2 and TRBJ2-1): GAGVSQSPSNKVTEKGKDVELRCDPISGHTALYWYRQSLGQGLEFLIYFQGNSAPDKSGLPSDRFSAERTGGSVSTLTIQRTQQEDSAVYLCASSLDIAGSGSHEQFFGPGTRLTVL.

This rearrangement joins TRBV6-1 to TRBJ2-7; 11 bases match TRBD2. J lost 4 bases, V lost 2 bases, and 4 bases had no gene match. This CDR3 spans 15 amino acids. Germline assignment: CDR1 MNHNS and CDR2 SASEGT. This chain's CDR3 is CASSELAGGFYEQYF. The CDR3 coding sequence is TGTGCCAGCAGTGAACTAGCGGGAGGCTTTTACGAGCAGTACTTC.

This rearrangement joins TRBV7-3 to TRBJ2-2; TRBD2 matches at 12 bases. V lost 2 bases and J lost 5; bases outside the gene matches: 12. Germline CDR1 SGHTA, CDR2 FQGTGA. This CDR3 region has 19 residues. CDR3 nucleotides: TGTGCCAGCAGCTTATATCCTAGCGGGGGGGCACGAGGTACCGGGGAGCTGTTTTTT. It encodes CASSLYPSGGARGTGELFF.

The chain uses TRBV5-1 and TRBJ2-7, with 8 positions matching TRBD2. CDR1 and CDR2 from the germline V gene are SGHRS and YFSETQ. J lost 4 bases, V lost 0 bases, and 6 bases had no gene match. The CDR3 runs 15 residues. The CDR3 spells CASSLDISGAYEQYF. The CDR3, as DNA: TGCGCCAGCAGCTTGGATATTAGCGGGGCATACGAGCAGTACTTC.

This chain connects TRBV7-3 to TRBJ2-2; 14 bases fit TRBD2. V was clipped by 5 bases and J by 6 bases; unmatched bases: 14. Germline CDR1 is SGHTA and CDR2 is FQGTGA. CDR3 length equals 19 residues. The CDR3 spells CASSPTSGGALLTAGELFF. DNA of the CDR3: TGTGCCAGCAGCCCGACTAGCGGGGGGGCCCTTCTTACGGCCGGGGAGCTGTTTTTT.

The chain carries TRBV7-8 and TRBJ1-4; TRBD1 might be the D (5 bases). The V gene lost 1 base and the J gene lost 6 bases, with 18 bases spanning the gap. Germline loops: CDR1 SGHVS, CDR2 FQNEAQ. The CDR3 covers 17 residues. For the CDR3, the DNA is TGTGCCAGCAGCTTAGTTTCCCAGAAGGGGCTCCATGAAAAACTGTTTTTT. It codes for CASSLVSQKGLHEKLFF.

The V call is TRBV19, the J call TRBJ2-5; D unclear. The CDR3 loop spans 13 amino acids. The germline gives CDR1 LNHDA, CDR2 SQIVND (reference sequence). V lost 0 bases to trimming and J lost 5 bases, with 7 bases between them. The CDR3 loop reads CASSIDRRETQYF. In DNA form, the CDR3 reads TGTGCCAGTAGTATAGATAGGCGGGAGACCCAGTACTTC.

V usage is TRBV7-2 and J usage is TRBJ2-7; 16 bases match TRBD2. CDR1 and CDR2 from the germline V gene are SGHTA and FQGNSA. The CDR3 sequence is 17 residues long. V dropped 3 bases and J dropped 2; count of bases not matched to a gene: 4. The CDR3 is CASSFAGTSGRAYEQYF. CDR3 sequence (DNA): TGTGCCAGCAGCTTCGCCGGGACTAGCGGGAGGGCCTACGAGCAGTACTTC.

V gene TRBV18 combines with J gene TRBJ1-6, with a weak D call TRBD1 (5 bases). V lost 6 bases and J 3 bases, leaving 12 bases between the germline ends. CDR3 size: 15 residues. Per germline, CDR1 KGHSH and CDR2 LQKENI. The CDR3, as DNA: TGTGCCAGCTCGCCGGGGGGGGACTATAATTCACCCCTCCACTTT. As protein: CASSPGGDYNSPLHF.

CDR3 in amino acids: CASSLGGLNTEAFF. CDR3 sequence (DNA): TGTGCCAGCAGCCTGGGGGGGTTGAACACTGAAGCTTTCTTT. The chain recombines TRBV11-3 with TRBJ1-1, with a weak D call TRBD1 (5 bases). The V and J ends lost 5 bases and 0 bases respectively, with 10 bases between them. The CDR3 totals 14 residues. Germline V lookup: CDR1 SGHNT, CDR2 YENEEA.

This clone was recorded only once. The chain recombines TRBV6-6 with TRBJ1-5; 7 bases map to TRBD1. Germline V gene sequence: CDR1 MNHNY, CDR2 SVGAGI (reference sequence). After removal of 2 bases from V and 3 bases from J, the junction contained 7 bases not matched to a gene. The CDR3 is made up of 16 amino acids. The CDR3 nucleotides are TGTGCCAGCAGTTACGAAGGGACAGTATTCAATCAGCCCCAGCATTTT. Protein: CASSYEGTVFNQPQHF.

The chain joins TRBV7-9 to TRBJ2-7; TRBD2 matches 7 bases. Trimming cost V 1 base and J 2 bases; bases outside gene matches: 2. This CDR3 contains 14 residues. CDR1 and CDR2 from the germline V gene are SEHNR and FQNEAQ (reference sequence). The chain's CDR3 is CASSLGLATYEQYF. In DNA form, the CDR3 reads TGTGCCAGCAGCTTAGGACTAGCCACCTACGAGCAGTACTTC. Variable domain in full (rest from reference TRBV7-9 and TRBJ2-7): DTGVSQNPRHKITKRGQNVTFRCDPISEHNRLYWYRQTLGQGPEFLTYFQNEAQLEKSRLLSDRFSAERPKGSFSTLEIQRTEQGDSAMYLCASSLGLATYEQYFGPGTRLTVT.

This clone was found once. The V gene is TRBV4-1, the J gene TRBJ1-2; 9 bases match TRBD1. There are 17 residues in the CDR3. CDR1 is MGHRA and CDR2 is YSYEKL in the germline V gene. Trimming removed 5 bases from V and 3 bases from J; junction bases left unmatched: 13. The CDR3 nucleotides are TGCGCCAGCAGCACCCCCGGGACAGGGAGAGGGGACTATGGCTACACCTTC. It yields the protein CASSTPGTGRGDYGYTF.

The sample holds a few counts of this clone. The chain recombines TRBV19 with TRBJ2-1; D not certain. V shed 3 bases and J shed 0 bases, with 12 bases lying between them. CDR1 LNHDA and CDR2 SQIVND come from the germline V gene (reference sequence). The CDR3 runs to 16 residues. The CDR3 spells CASSMAVWSSYNEQFF. CDR3 in DNA: TGTGCCAGTAGTATGGCGGTCTGGAGCTCCTACAATGAGCAGTTCTTC.

This clone was seen only once. The gene calls are TRBV4-3 and TRBJ1-4; D remains ambiguous. The V end lost 0 bases, the J end lost 12 bases, and 17 bases lay between the germline ends. CDR3 length equals 15 residues. In germline, CDR1 is LGHNA, CDR2 YSLEER. The CDR3 here is CASSQDRQTVRELFF. As DNA, the CDR3 is TGCGCCAGCAGCCAAGATCGGCAGACGGTACGGGAACTGTTTTTT.

V usage is TRBV2 and J usage is TRBJ1-2; 10 nucleotides agree with TRBD1. The CDR3 is made up of 15 amino acids. Germline lookup yields CDR1 SNHLY and CDR2 FYNNEI. V was clipped by 6 bases and J by 6 bases; unmatched bases: 10. CDR3 residues: CASSENWTGGDGYTF. The CDR3 DNA is TGTGCCAGCAGCGAGAATTGGACAGGGGGAGATGGCTACACCTTC.

Here the CDR3 reads CASSAGGSGRPMGEQYF. CDR3 bases: TGTGCCAGCAGTGCGGGGGGCAGCGGGAGACCGATGGGGGAGCAGTACTTC. This chain uses TRBV6-1 with TRBJ2-7, with TRBD2 matching over 8 bases. CDR1 MNHNS and CDR2 SASEGT come from the germline V gene. The length of the CDR3 is 17 residues. With V trimmed by 4 bases and J by 7 bases, 18 bases remained unmatched.

This clone was picked up one time. This chain joins TRBV2 and TRBJ1-4, with 7 positions matching TRBD1. Germline V gene lookup returns CDR1 SNHLY and CDR2 FYNNEI. CDR3 size: 12 residues. V dropped 4 bases and J dropped 8; count of bases not matched to a gene: 1. Here the CDR3 DNA reads TGTGCCAGCAGTGCAGGGGGGGAAAAACTGTTTTTT. Translated, it gives CASSAGGEKLFF. The variable domain in full, with the rest retrieved from reference TRBV2 and TRBJ1-4, is EPEVTQTPSHQVTQMGQEVILRCVPISNHLYFYWYRQILGQKVEFLVSFYNNEISEKSEIFDDQFSVERPDGSNFTLKIRSTKLEDSAMYFCASSAGGEKLFFGSGTQLSVL.

The chain joins TRBV19 to TRBJ2-1; the match to TRBD2 covers 7 bases. The CDR3 has 14 residues. The germline CDR1 and CDR2 sequences are LNHDA and SQIVND (reference sequence). J was trimmed by 4 bases and V by 4 bases; bases with no gene match: 4. CDR3 loop: CASSTGTTYNEQFF. Here the CDR3 DNA reads TGTGCCAGTAGTACCGGGACTACATACAATGAGCAGTTCTTC.

Only one count was recorded for this clone. The genes are TRBV7-3 and TRBJ2-1, with D tentatively TRBD2 (5 bases). The V and J ends lost 6 bases and 4 bases respectively, with 10 bases between them. Germline values: CDR1 SGHTA, CDR2 FQGTGA. This CDR3 region has 13 residues. CDR3 bases: TGTGCCAGCAGGGCTGGGGAGTACAATGAGCAGTTCTTC. It translates to CASRAGEYNEQFF.

This chain uses TRBV5-6 with TRBJ2-7, with a possible D match to TRBD1 (6 bases). CDR3 length: 15 residues. Germline-derived CDR1 and CDR2 are SGHDT and YYEEEE. V dropped 4 bases and J dropped 0 bases, with 14 bases sitting between them. CDR3 loop: CASSGMGAPSYEQYF. The CDR3 region has the DNA TGTGCCAGCAGCGGGATGGGGGCCCCCTCCTACGAGCAGTACTTC.

V gene TRBV10-3 combines with J gene TRBJ2-2; 10 bases are a match to TRBD1. The CDR3 consists of 16 residues. CDR1 and CDR2 (germline): ENHRY, SYGVKD. Trimming cost V 4 bases and J 6 bases; bases outside gene matches: 8. The CDR3 DNA reads as TGTGCCATCAGTGCGCAAGGACAGGGGGGCTCCGGGGAGCTGTTTTTT. Its translation is CAISAQGQGGSGELFF.

The rearrangement joins TRBV5-1 to TRBJ2-7; 8 positions match TRBD1. After removal of 4 bases from V and 3 bases from J, the junction contained 9 bases not matched to a gene. This CDR3 is built from 15 residues. Germline values: CDR1 SGHRS, CDR2 YFSETQ. CDR3 nucleotide sequence: TGCGCCAGCAGCACGGGGACAGGTGCAATCTACGAGCAGTACTTC. Protein product: CASSTGTGAIYEQYF. Full variable domain (remainder filled in from reference TRBV5-1 and TRBJ2-7): KAGVTQTPRYLIKTRGQQVTLSCSPISGHRSVSWYQQTPGQGLQFLFEYFSETQRNKGNFPGRFSGRQFSNSRSEMNVSTLELGDSALYLCASSTGTGAIYEQYFGPGTRLTVT.